A selection of T cell receptor beta chains follows, all from one sample in a study of T cells in Graves' hyperthyroidism and ophthalmopathy. One entry per CDR3 protein, called by TCRdb with MiXCR from the multiplex PCR reads. This table has hundreds of thousands of distinct CDR3 sequences, more than 14% appearing once. Source material: blood. The receptors were gathered from a woman between 50 and 59 years old with Graves' ophthalmopathy. Each CDR3 is given with its conserved first and last residue. D genes are given only for firm matches. A clone size is listed for some rows: how often the clone was seen (once, few, many), or a class if it is expanded.

abundance,j_gene,v_gene,d_gene,CDR3nt,CDR3aa
many,TRBJ2-1,TRBV11-2,-,TGTGCCAGCAGCTTAGCTGGGCCGAGCTCCTACAATGAGCAGTTCTTC,CASSLAGPSSYNEQFF
many,TRBJ2-1,TRBV5-1,TRBD2,TGCGCCAGCAGCACCCCTAGCGGGAGGGCCCGAGGAAGTGAGCAGTTCTTC,CASSTPSGRARGSEQFF
-,TRBJ1-5,TRBV20-1,-,TGCAGTGCTCCCTATCTGAATCAGCCCCAGCATTTT,CSAPYLNQPQHF
many,TRBJ2-1,TRBV6-2/TRBV6-3,-,TGTGCCAGCAGTTACTCCTCTCCGGAGGGGATATACAATGAGCAGTTCTTC,CASSYSSPEGIYNEQFF
many,TRBJ2-1,TRBV5-1,TRBD2,TGCGCCAGCAGCCCGTCGCGGGGGGGCCTTTACAATGAGCAGTTCTTC,CASSPSRGGLYNEQFF
few,TRBJ2-1,TRBV29-1,TRBD2,TGCAGCGTATCGTCGACTAGCGGGAGATCGGGGAGCTCCTATAATGAGCAGTTCTTC,CSVSSTSGRSGSSYNEQFF
many,TRBJ2-2,TRBV12-3/TRBV12-4,TRBD2,TGTGCCAGCAGTTTTGGCCTAGCGGGAGGGGGTGACACCGGGGAGCTGTTTTTT,CASSFGLAGGGDTGELFF
many,TRBJ2-1,TRBV28,-,TGTGCCAGCAGGGACTTTGAGCAGTTCTTC,CASRDFEQFF
many,TRBJ2-2,TRBV20-1,TRBD2,TGCATGGGAGCGGGAGACACCGGGGAGCTGTTTTTT,CMGAGDTGELFF
few,TRBJ2-4,TRBV27,-,TGTGCCAGCAGTAACTACAGGGAACGAGGCATTCAGTACTTC,CASSNYRERGIQYF
few,TRBJ2-6,TRBV3-1,-,TGTGCCAGCAGCCATGAAGGGGCTGGGGCCAACGTCCTGACTTTC,CASSHEGAGANVLTF
many,TRBJ2-7,TRBV29-1,-,TGCAGCGTTGAATGTGAAGCCTCCTACGAGCAGTACTTC,CSVECEASYEQYF
-,TRBJ2-5,TRBV27,-,TGTGCCAGCAGCATAAGGGGGGTCCTGGAGACCCAGTACTTC,CASSIRGVLETQYF
few,TRBJ2-5,TRBV5-1,TRBD1,TGCGCCAGCAGCTTGGGGACAGGGAACCAAGAGACCCAGTACTTC,CASSLGTGNQETQYF
many,TRBJ2-7,TRBV20-1,TRBD1,TGCAGTGCTAGAGGGACAGGGTTCCCCCTTTCCTACGAGCAGTACTTC,CSARGTGFPLSYEQYF
many,TRBJ2-7,TRBV6-2/TRBV6-3,-,TGTGCCAGCAGTAACAACAGGATTATCTCCTACGAGCAGTACTTC,CASSNNRIISYEQYF
few,TRBJ1-2,TRBV3-1,-,TGTGCCAGCAGCCCAGTCAGGGGAGGCTATGGCTACACCTTC,CASSPVRGGYGYTF
many,TRBJ1-5,TRBV7-2,-,TGTGCCAGCAGCTTAGAGGGGAGGAGGTATAGCAATCAGCCCCAGCATTTT,CASSLEGRRYSNQPQHF
few,TRBJ2-5,TRBV7-8,-,TGTGCCAGCAGCTTAGCGCAGGGTGGGGTTAAGTCGGAGACCCAGTACTTC,CASSLAQGGVKSETQYF
many,TRBJ1-1,TRBV3-1,-,TGTGCCAGCAGCCGAGGCCGGTACACTGAAGCTTTCTTT,CASSRGRYTEAFF
few,TRBJ2-5,TRBV3-1,-,TGTGCCAGCAGCCAAGCTCCGTGGATCGGTTTCGTCGAAAATCGGTCTGTGGAGACCCAGTACTTC,CASSQAPWIGFVENRSVETQYF
many,TRBJ2-5,TRBV3-2,-,TGTGCCAGCGAGGGACAGGGGCTAACTTGGTACGAAGTGGCTAGCCAAGAGACCCAGTACTTC,CASEGQGLTWYEVASQETQYF
many,TRBJ2-1,TRBV7-2,TRBD2,TGTGCCAGCAGCCTCTCCTTAATACTGACTAGCGGGAATTCTCGCAATGAGCAGTTCTTC,CASSLSLILTSGNSRNEQFF
many,TRBJ2-5,TRBV28,-,TGTGCCAGCAGTGAACTGACAGGAAACCAAGAGACCCAGTACTTC,CASSELTGNQETQYF
many,TRBJ1-5,TRBV5-1,TRBD1,TGTGCCAGCAGTTTGGGACAGGGAGCGGGTCAGCCCCAGCATTTT,CASSLGQGAGQPQHF
few,TRBJ2-3,TRBV4-2,TRBD2,TGTGCCAGCAGCCCCCAAGCGGGAGGGCTCACAGATACGCAGTATTTT,CASSPQAGGLTDTQYF
many,TRBJ1-5,TRBV28,-,TGTGCCAGCAGGGGCCGGGGTCTAAGCAATCAGCCCCAGCATTTT,CASRGRGLSNQPQHF
few,TRBJ2-7,TRBV4-3,TRBD2,TGCGCCAGCAGCCAAGATACTAGCGGGACCCAAGCGCAGTACTTC,CASSQDTSGTQAQYF
many,TRBJ1-1,TRBV28,-,TGTGCCAGCAGTTTAAAAAGGGTTGGCACTGAAGCTTTCTTT,CASSLKRVGTEAFF
many,TRBJ2-2,TRBV28,-,TGTGCCAGCATACGGCAGGTGAACACCGGGGAGCTGTTTTTT,CASIRQVNTGELFF
-,TRBJ1-1,TRBV5-1,TRBD1,TGCGCCAGCAGCACGGGACAGGGTAGGGATGAAGCTTTCTTT,CASSTGQGRDEAFF
many,TRBJ2-1,TRBV2,-,TGTGCCAGCAGAGACCTAGCCGAGTCAGATGAGCAGTTCTTC,CASRDLAESDEQFF
-,TRBJ1-1,TRBV18,-,TGTGCCAGCTCACCACAAGGGACGGGGATCACTGAAGCTTTCTTT,CASSPQGTGITEAFF
many,TRBJ2-3,TRBV20-1,-,TGCAGTGCTAGAGCTACTCTCACAGATACGCAGTATTTT,CSARATLTDTQYF
few,TRBJ2-1,TRBV14,TRBD2,TGTGCCAGCAGCCACGCACTAGCGGGAAAATACAATGAGCAGTTCTTC,CASSHALAGKYNEQFF
many,TRBJ2-2,TRBV28,TRBD1,TGTGCCAGCAGAACCTCGGACAGGGGGAACACCGGGGAGCTGTTTTTT,CASRTSDRGNTGELFF
few,TRBJ2-2,TRBV20-1,TRBD1,TGCAGTGCCAACAACATACAGGGGACCGGGGAGCTGTTTTTT,CSANNIQGTGELFF
many,TRBJ2-7,TRBV9,TRBD1,TGTGCCAGCAGCTATGACAGGGCGGACGAGCAGTACTTC,CASSYDRADEQYF
-,TRBJ1-5,TRBV19,-,TGTGCCAGTAGAAGGGACGGCTCGAGCAATCAGCCCCGGCATTTT,CASRRDGSSNQPRHF
many,TRBJ2-7,TRBV29-1,-,TGCAGCGTTGATGCAGGGACCTACGAGCAGTACTTC,CSVDAGTYEQYF
few,TRBJ1-2,TRBV6-1,-,TGTGCCAGCAGCCCCCTCAGAGGAACCTATGGCTACACCTTC,CASSPLRGTYGYTF
few,TRBJ2-7,TRBV27,-,TGTGCCAGCAGTATCGTAGGACAGGACTACTACGAGCAGTACTTC,CASSIVGQDYYEQYF